What follows are 18 T cell receptor beta chains derived from one specimen sequenced in a study of shared clonotypes between healthy human individuals. Libraries were prepared by immunoSEQ multiplex PCR; TCRdb keeps only in-frame clonotypes and omits some of them. The repertoire consists of 1 million to 1.3 million clones, with around 78% occurring once and the leading ten covering 0.61%. The sequenced sample was memory CD4+ T cells from PBMCs. Subset described: CD45RA-negative fraction. The source of these receptors is a man in his late teens or twenties in good health. Some clones in this sample may be carry-over from other donors' samples.

The chain uses TRBV4-1 and TRBJ1-1; the D is unclear. The CDR3 extends over 15 amino acids. Trimming took 5 bases from V and 4 from J, leaving 17 bases between them. Germline V gene lookup returns CDR1 MGHRA and CDR2 YSYEKL. The CDR3 sequence: CASSSHDTFGTEAFF. In nucleotides, the CDR3 is TGCGCCAGCAGCTCACACGACACATTCGGCACTGAAGCTTTCTTT.

The V and J genes are TRBV30 and TRBJ1-1, with 7 bases identical to TRBD1. Per the germline V gene, CDR1 is GTSNPN and CDR2 is SVGIG (reference sequence). Trimming removed 8 bases from V and 8 bases from J; junction bases left unmatched: 14. This CDR3 has 13 residues. Here the CDR3 DNA reads TGTGCCCGACAGACAGGGTGGGGATTGGAAGCTTTCTTT. It translates to CARQTGWGLEAFF.

Regarding this clone: One end of the junction does not line up with germline, which may come from a read error. The rearrangement uses TRBV5-4 and TRBJ2-1; D not resolved. Germline CDR1 reads SGHNT; CDR2 reads YYREEE (reference sequence). The CDR3 is 12 residues long. The DNA for the CDR3 is TGTGCCAGCAGGTTGGACTACAATGAGCAGTTCTTC. It codes for CASRLDYNEQFF.

The J gene is TRBJ1-5, the V gene TRBV2; no reliable D call. The CDR3 spans 13 residues. CDR1 and CDR2 (germline): SNHLY, FYNNEI. V lost 11 bases and J 5 bases, leaving 16 bases between the germline ends. The CDR3: CADSPGGDQPQHF. Here the CDR3 DNA reads TGTGCCGACTCTCCAGGCGGGGATCAGCCCCAGCATTTT.

This clone occurred many times. The CDR3 does not end in the conserved phenylalanine or tryptophan, so this is likely a read error. It is unclear where the CDR3 begins or ends on the DNA, so no DNA is shown, and the CDR3 is as TCRdb lists it. The J gene is TRBJ1-3, the V gene TRBV10-3. Germline lookup yields CDR1 ENHRY and CDR2 SYGVKD. The CDR3 spans 13 amino acids, including both terminal residues. CDR3 region: CAISEALRAGTPL.

The rearrangement uses TRBV4-1 and TRBJ2-2, with 7 bases aligning to TRBD1. With 0 bases clipped from V and 5 bases from J, the junction kept 3 bases outside the gene matches. Germline lookup yields CDR1 MGHRA and CDR2 YSYEKL. This CDR3 is 15 amino acids long. The CDR3 protein is CASSQDNRGTGELFF. The DNA for the CDR3 is TGCGCCAGCAGCCAAGATAACAGGGGAACCGGGGAGCTGTTTTTT.

The chain combines TRBV7-9 with TRBJ2-3, with D perhaps TRBD1 or TRBD2 (5 bases each). The CDR3 is 14 amino acids. V was trimmed by 3 bases and J by 4 bases, leaving 11 bases between them. Germline CDR1 is SEHNR and CDR2 is FQNEAQ (reference sequence). This chain's CDR3 is CASSFAGSPDTQYF. CDR3 coding DNA: TGTGCCAGCAGCTTTGCAGGGAGCCCAGATACGCAGTATTTT.

The chain joins TRBV5-1 to TRBJ2-7; D ambiguous. The V gene's germline CDR1 is SGHRS and CDR2 YFSETQ. The length of the CDR3 is 13 residues. Trimming shortened V by 6 bases and J by 1 base, and 11 bases separated the two germline ends. The CDR3 nucleotides are TGCGCCAGCAACAAGGACGGGTCCTACGAGCAGTACTTC. This gives the protein CASNKDGSYEQYF.

V gene TRBV6-1 combines with J gene TRBJ2-7, with 7 bases matching TRBD1. This CDR3 comprises 15 residues. Trimming removed 1 base from V and 3 bases from J; junction bases left unmatched: 6. The germline V gene encodes CDR1 MNHNS and CDR2 SASEGT. The CDR3 loop is CASSEGEGGYYEQYF. The CDR3 bases are TGTGCCAGCAGTGAAGGGGAAGGGGGCTACTACGAGCAGTACTTC.

This chain joins TRBV7-9 and TRBJ2-5; TRBD1 or TRBD2 may be the D gene (5 bases each). TRBJ2-7 matches the DNA end more closely, so the J call is doubtful. Germline V gives CDR1 SEHNR, CDR2 FQNEAQ (reference sequence). The CDR3 has 11 amino acids. The CDR3 loop is CASGTFYEQYF. CDR3 nucleotides: TGTGCCAGCGGGACGTTCTACGAGCAGTACTTC.

V is TRBV7-8 and J is TRBJ1-5; D gene ambiguous. The CDR3 sequence is 17 residues long. Trimming shortened V by 5 bases and J by 4 bases, and 21 bases separated the two germline ends. Germline values: CDR1 SGHVS, CDR2 FQNEAQ. The CDR3 region is CASSHTYLGGRNQPQHF. The CDR3 nucleotides read TGTGCCAGCAGCCATACCTATTTGGGCGGACGAAATCAGCCCCAGCATTTT. The variable domain in full, completed from reference TRBV7-8 and TRBJ1-5, reads GAGVSQSPRYKVAKRGQDVALRCDPISGHVSLFWYQQALGQGPEFLTYFQNEAQLDKSGLPSDRFFAERPEGSVSTLKIQRTQQEDSAVYLCASSHTYLGGRNQPQHFGDGTRLSIL.

The V gene is TRBV5-1, the J gene TRBJ2-1; D is possibly TRBD1 (5 bases). Germline CDR1 SGHRS, CDR2 YFSETQ. The CDR3 covers 13 residues. V lost 4 bases, J lost 9 bases, and 14 bases lay in between. As DNA, the CDR3 is TGCGCCAGCAGCCCCCTTGGCCAGGGTGAGCAGTTCTTC. This encodes CASSPLGQGEQFF.

The chain employs TRBV6-1 and TRBJ1-5, with 10 bases identical to TRBD1. Per the germline V gene, CDR1 is MNHNS and CDR2 is SASEGT. The length of the CDR3 is 15 residues. The V segment lost 1 base and the J segment 7 bases; nucleotides outside the gene matches: 4. In DNA, the CDR3 is TGTGCCAGCAGTGAAGGACAGGGGGCGCGGCAGCCCCAGCATTTT. It encodes CASSEGQGARQPQHF.

This rearrangement joins TRBV5-1 to TRBJ2-7; D is unresolved. The germline V and J ends were trimmed by 2 bases and 0 bases, with 9 bases remaining between them. CDR1 is SGHRS, CDR2 YFSETQ, per germline. The CDR3 runs to 14 residues. CDR3 bases: TGCGCCAGCAGCTTTAGCAGGAGCTCCTACGAGCAGTACTTC. It translates to CASSFSRSSYEQYF.

This rearrangement joins TRBV6-5 to TRBJ1-2; 10 positions match TRBD1. Germline trimming cut 7 bases from V and 5 bases from J; bases unmatched to any gene: 10. From germline, CDR1 is MNHEY and CDR2 SVGAGI. This CDR3 is built from 15 residues. The CDR3 region is CASTPPGQGNYGYTF. The DNA for the CDR3 is TGTGCCAGCACTCCGCCGGGACAGGGGAATTATGGCTACACCTTC.

A remark on this clone: This sample includes further DNA sequences coding for the same CDR3. The chain carries TRBV7-3 and TRBJ2-5; D gene uncertain. The CDR3 totals 13 residues. V was trimmed by 5 bases and J by 2 bases, leaving 9 bases between them. CDR1 is SGHTA and CDR2 is FQGTGA in the germline V gene. The CDR3 sequence is CASSTQPQETQYF. The CDR3 DNA follows: TGTGCCAGCAGCACCCAGCCGCAAGAGACCCAGTACTTC.

The rearrangement links TRBV28 to TRBJ2-1; no clear D gene. CDR3 length: 12 amino acids. The V gene's germline CDR1 is MDHEN and CDR2 SYDVKM. V was trimmed by 6 bases and J by 15 bases, leaving 18 bases between them. DNA of the CDR3: TGTGCCAGCAGCATAGCTGGGCTTGGTCCGTTCTTC. This encodes CASSIAGLGPFF.

This rearrangement joins TRBV19 to TRBJ2-3, with D perhaps matching TRBD2 (6 bases). This CDR3 has 16 residues. Deletions cut 3 bases from V and 0 bases from J, with 13 bases between. Germline V gene lookup returns CDR1 LNHDA and CDR2 SQIVND (reference sequence). The CDR3 coding sequence is TGTGCCAGTAGTATCCGGAGGGTAGCTAGCACAGATACGCAGTATTTT. Protein sequence: CASSIRRVASTDTQYF.